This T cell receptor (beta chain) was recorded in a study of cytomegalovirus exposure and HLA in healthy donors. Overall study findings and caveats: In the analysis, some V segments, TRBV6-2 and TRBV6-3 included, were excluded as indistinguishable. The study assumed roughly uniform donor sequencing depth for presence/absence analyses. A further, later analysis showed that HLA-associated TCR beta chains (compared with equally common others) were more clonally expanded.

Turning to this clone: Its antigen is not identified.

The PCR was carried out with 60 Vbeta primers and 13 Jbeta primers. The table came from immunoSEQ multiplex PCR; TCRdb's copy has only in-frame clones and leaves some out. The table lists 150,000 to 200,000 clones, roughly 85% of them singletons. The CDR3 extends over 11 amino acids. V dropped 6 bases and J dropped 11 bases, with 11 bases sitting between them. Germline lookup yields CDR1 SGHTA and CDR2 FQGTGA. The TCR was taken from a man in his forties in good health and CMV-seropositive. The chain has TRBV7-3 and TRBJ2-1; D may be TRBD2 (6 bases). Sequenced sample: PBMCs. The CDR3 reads CASSRGAKQFF. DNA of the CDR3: TGTGCCAGCAGTCGCGGGGCCAAGCAGTTCTTC.